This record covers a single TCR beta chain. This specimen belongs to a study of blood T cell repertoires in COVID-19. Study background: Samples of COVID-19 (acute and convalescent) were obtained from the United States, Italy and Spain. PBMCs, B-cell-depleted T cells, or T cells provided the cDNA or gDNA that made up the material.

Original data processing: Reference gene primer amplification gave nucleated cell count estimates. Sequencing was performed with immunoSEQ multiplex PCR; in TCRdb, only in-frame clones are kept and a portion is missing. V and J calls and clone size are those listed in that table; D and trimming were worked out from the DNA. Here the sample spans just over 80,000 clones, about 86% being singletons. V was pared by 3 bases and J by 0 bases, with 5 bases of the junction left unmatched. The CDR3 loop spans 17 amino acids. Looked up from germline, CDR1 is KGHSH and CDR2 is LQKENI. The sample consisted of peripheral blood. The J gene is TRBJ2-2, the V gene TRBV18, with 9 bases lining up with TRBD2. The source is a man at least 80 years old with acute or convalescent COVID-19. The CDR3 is CASSPIASGTNTGELFF. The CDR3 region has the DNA TGTGCCAGCTCACCGATCGCTAGCGGGACGAACACCGGGGAGCTGTTTTTT.